Listed below are T cell receptor beta chains from one sample, sequenced in a study of T cells in Graves' hyperthyroidism and ophthalmopathy. TCRdb passed the multiplex PCR reads through MiXCR, listing each CDR3 protein once. Among about 210,000 distinct CDR3 sequences listed, roughly a sixth were seen once. Sequencing was done on a sample of blood. The receptor source for this set is a man in his forties or fifties with Graves' hyperthyroidism. Both conserved end residues are part of each CDR3. D genes are given only for firm matches. Clone size is given for some rows only: seen once, a few or many times, or a class if the clone is expanded.

TRBJ2-7 many TRBD2 TRBV30 CAWSVAGGRLYEQYF TGTGCCTGGAGTGTCGCTGGCGGGAGACTTTACGAGCAGTACTTC
TRBJ2-2 many - TRBV6-2/TRBV6-3 CASTPGGLRGGELFF TGTGCCAGCACCCCAGGAGGGTTGAGAGGCGGGGAGCTGTTTTTT
TRBJ2-1 - TRBD2 TRBV14 CASTPGYSGKAYNEQFF TGTGCCAGCACCCCTGGTTATAGCGGGAAAGCCTACAATGAGCAGTTCTTC
TRBJ1-1 many TRBD1 TRBV12-5 CASGTDRQNTEAFF TGTGCTAGTGGCACGGACAGGCAGAACACTGAAGCTTTCTTT
TRBJ1-4 few - TRBV27 CASSLVATNEKLFF TGTGCCAGCAGTTTAGTAGCAACTAATGAAAAACTGTTTTTT
TRBJ1-1 - TRBD1 TRBV16 CASEGALSKQAFF TGTGCCAGCGAGGGGGCCCTGAGCAAACAAGCTTTCTTT
TRBJ2-7 - TRBD1 TRBV29-1 CSVDRGLHEQYF TGCAGCGTCGACAGGGGTCTCCACGAGCAGTACTTC
TRBJ2-5 few - TRBV24-1 CATSDRRTQETQYF TGTGCCACCAGTGATAGAAGGACACAAGAGACCCAGTACTTC
TRBJ1-6 many - TRBV28 CASSFWTASSYNSPLHF TGTGCCAGCAGTTTCTGGACAGCGAGCTCCTATAATTCACCCCTCCACTTT
TRBJ1-2 few TRBD1 TRBV6-1 CASSLGQGRDYTF TGTGCCAGCAGCCTCGGACAGGGGAGAGACTACACCTTC
TRBJ1-3 few - TRBV11-2 CASSLDPPGSGNTIYF TGTGCCAGCAGCTTAGATCCCCCAGGTTCTGGAAACACCATATATTTT
TRBJ1-5 few - TRBV4-2 CASSPSRSAGDQPQHF TGTGCCAGCAGCCCCTCCCGGTCGGCAGGCGATCAGCCCCAGCATTTT
TRBJ2-3 - - TRBV24-1 CATSDSSRGVTDTQYF TGTGCCACCAGTGATTCCTCGAGGGGGGTCACAGATACGCAGTATTTT
TRBJ2-5 many TRBD1 TRBV29-1 CSVETGARETQYF TGCAGCGTTGAAACAGGGGCCCGAGAGACCCAGTACTTC
TRBJ2-5 many TRBD2 TRBV3-1 CASSQIPAGGQETQYF TGTGCCAGCAGCCAAATACCAGCGGGAGGGCAAGAGACCCAGTACTTC
TRBJ1-2 - - TRBV13 CASSQGGSSYGYTF TGTGCCAGCAGCCAAGGGGGGTCGAGCTATGGCTACACCTTC
TRBJ1-5 many - TRBV5-5 CASSLFQGGGNQPQHF TGTGCCAGCAGCTTATTTCAGGGAGGGGGCAATCAGCCCCAGCATTTT
TRBJ2-4 many - TRBV2 CASSDRFSKNIQYF TGTGCCAGCAGTGATAGGTTCAGCAAAAACATTCAGTACTTC
TRBJ2-2 many - TRBV30 CAWSVVLAVGGELFF TGTGCCTGGAGTGTTGTACTAGCAGTGGGCGGGGAGCTGTTTTTT
TRBJ1-2 many - TRBV12-3/TRBV12-4 CASSLGYGYTF TGTGCCAGCAGCTTGGGGTATGGCTACACCTTC
TRBJ1-2 - TRBD1 TRBV15 CATSREGGGRGYTF TGTGCCACCAGCAGAGAAGGAGGGGGCAGGGGCTACACCTTC
TRBJ2-2 - - TRBV27 CASSLPGGELFF TGTGCCAGCAGTCTCCCTGGGGGGGAGCTGTTTTTT
TRBJ2-7 many TRBD2 TRBV7-8 CASSPLAGGEQYF TGTGCCAGCAGCCCACTAGCGGGAGGCGAGCAGTACTTC
TRBJ1-1 - - TRBV5-1 CASSSTPGDMNTEAFF TGCGCCAGCAGCTCTACTCCAGGGGACATGAACACTGAAGCTTTCTTT
TRBJ1-3 many - TRBV7-9 CASSLGQRAGNTIYF TGTGCCAGCAGCCTTGGACAGCGGGCAGGAAACACCATATATTTT
TRBJ2-1 many TRBD2 TRBV7-2 CASSLVGSGNPYNEQFF TGTGCCAGCAGCTTAGTCGGTAGCGGGAATCCGTACAATGAGCAGTTCTTC
TRBJ1-5 many TRBD1 TRBV2 CASSEPQGGNQPQHF TGTGCCAGCAGTGAACCACAGGGGGGCAATCAGCCCCAGCATTTT
TRBJ2-2 - - TRBV5-1 CASSLEAGKTGELFF TGCGCCAGCAGCTTGGAGGCAGGGAAGACCGGGGAGCTGTTTTTT
TRBJ1-1 many TRBD1 TRBV7-9 CASRDGDRAGTEAFF TGTGCCAGCAGGGATGGGGACAGGGCGGGCACTGAAGCTTTCTTT
TRBJ2-1 - - TRBV4-2 CASSQYLVGGQFF TGTGCCAGCAGCCAATATCTAGTAGGTGGGCAGTTCTTC
TRBJ2-3 - TRBD1 TRBV27 CASNLQGQYPDTQYF TGTGCCAGCAACCTACAGGGGCAATACCCAGATACGCAGTATTTT
TRBJ1-6 few TRBD1 TRBV9 CASSVGSGGSNSPLHF TGTGCCAGCAGCGTAGGATCAGGGGGGAGTAATTCACCCCTCCACTTT
TRBJ2-5 many TRBD1 TRBV20-1 CSANLGQGFRETQYF TGCAGTGCCAACTTGGGACAGGGATTTCGGGAGACCCAGTACTTC
TRBJ2-7 many TRBD1 TRBV7-2 CASSFYRGPGYEQYF TGTGCCAGCAGCTTCTACAGGGGGCCGGGCTACGAGCAGTACTTC
TRBJ2-1 - - TRBV10-2 CASSENGYNEQFF TGCGCCAGCAGTGAGAACGGATACAATGAGCAGTTCTTC
TRBJ2-1 few TRBD2 TRBV5-1 CASSLATGLAGQNEQFF TGCGCCAGCAGCCTCGCTACGGGACTAGCGGGACAAAATGAGCAGTTCTTC
TRBJ1-4 many - TRBV30 CAWNRISYYNGKLFF TGTGCCTGGAACCGTATCTCATACTATAACGGAAAACTGTTTTTT
TRBJ2-5 once - TRBV5-1 CASSFGAYQETQYF TGCGCCAGCAGCTTCGGAGCTTATCAAGAGACCCAGTACTTC
TRBJ2-7 - TRBD1 TRBV6-1 CASIRDGGRGSYEQYF TGTGCCAGTATTCGAGATGGAGGCAGGGGGAGCTACGAGCAGTACTTC
TRBJ2-1 many - TRBV15 CATSRPRMDEQFF TGTGCCACCAGCAGACCCCGGATGGATGAGCAGTTCTTC
TRBJ1-1 few TRBD1 TRBV5-5 CASRGTADTEAFF TGTGCCAGCAGGGGGACAGCCGACACTGAAGCTTTCTTT
TRBJ2-2 - TRBD1 TRBV7-8 CASQEQGGFSGELFF TGTGCCAGCCAGGAACAGGGGGGATTTTCCGGGGAGCTGTTTTTT
TRBJ1-3 many TRBD1 TRBV28 CASRTGTGGNTIYF TGTGCCAGCAGAACCGGGACAGGGGGAAACACCATATATTTT
TRBJ2-3 many - TRBV30 CAWTSPTDTQYF TGTGCCTGGACTAGTCCAACAGATACGCAGTATTTT
TRBJ2-2 few - TRBV13 CASSLAARILTGELFF TGTGCCAGCAGCTTAGCTGCGAGGATTTTAACCGGGGAGCTGTTTTTT
TRBJ1-5 - - TRBV20-1 CSAIQGSPNQPQHF TGCAGTGCCATACAGGGCAGCCCCAATCAGCCCCAGCATTTT
TRBJ2-3 many - TRBV2 CASSESITNTQYF TGTGCCAGCAGTGAATCTATCACGAATACGCAGTATTTT
TRBJ1-5 - TRBD1 TRBV6-1 CASSGRGQRGSNQPQHF TGTGCCAGCAGTGGACGGGGACAGAGGGGTAGCAATCAGCCCCAGCATTTT
TRBJ2-1 - TRBD2 TRBV12-3/TRBV12-4 CASRPSGRANEQFF TGTGCCAGCAGGCCTAGCGGGAGGGCCAATGAGCAGTTCTTC
TRBJ1-2 many - TRBV5-1 CASSLSGGDYGYTF TGCGCCAGCAGTCTCTCGGGAGGCGACTATGGCTACACCTTC
TRBJ2-6 few TRBD1 TRBV7-2 CASSQTGSGANVLTF TGTGCCAGCAGCCAGACAGGGTCCGGGGCCAACGTCCTGACTTTC
TRBJ2-7 many - TRBV2 CASSDLTYEQYF TGTGCCAGCAGTGATCTAACCTACGAGCAGTACTTC
TRBJ2-5 many - TRBV5-1 CASSFQETQYF TGTGCCAGCAGCTTCCAAGAGACCCAGTACTTC
TRBJ2-2 many TRBD2 TRBV18 CASLGLAGTGELFF TGTGCCAGCCTGGGACTAGCGGGCACCGGGGAGCTGTTTTTT
TRBJ2-1 few TRBD2 TRBV6-2/TRBV6-3 CASSPRLADNEQFF TGTGCCAGCAGCCCTCGGCTAGCGGACAATGAGCAGTTCTTC
TRBJ1-1 few - TRBV19 CASSKATEEAFF TGTGCCAGTAGTAAAGCGACAGAAGAAGCTTTCTTT
TRBJ2-3 few - TRBV9 CASSVHRDSTDTQYF TGTGCCAGCAGCGTTCACCGGGATTCCACAGATACGCAGTATTTT
TRBJ2-7 many - TRBV7-2 CASSGGATTYEQYF TGTGCCAGCAGCGGAGGGGCGACAACCTACGAGCAGTACTTC
TRBJ2-5 - - TRBV28 CASGPGTQETQYF TGTGCCAGCGGTCCAGGGACCCAAGAGACCCAGTACTTC